This passage covers 10 T cell receptor beta chains from one sample sequenced in a study of cytomegalovirus exposure and HLA in healthy donors. Primers included in the PCR were 60 Vbeta and 13 Jbeta primers. Profiling relied on immunoSEQ multiplex PCR, and the TCRdb table lists in-frame clones only, not all of them. The data show approximately 72,000 clones, about 78% seen once. Sequencing was carried out using PBMCs. The receptors shown here come from a male donor in good health and CMV-seropositive.

This clone was detected a few times. V is TRBV11-2 and J is TRBJ1-1, with 8 bases lining up with TRBD1. Trimming at V came to 5 bases and at J to 0 bases, leaving 11 bases not matched to a gene. This CDR3 comprises 17 residues. Germline V gene data show CDR1 as SGHAT and CDR2 as FQNNGV. Written as DNA, the CDR3 is TGTGCCAGCAGCCAACTGCGGGACAGGCTAGTGAACACTGAAGCTTTCTTT. Its translation is CASSQLRDRLVNTEAFF.

The rearrangement links TRBV6-5 to TRBJ1-2, with TRBD1 as a possible D gene (6 bases). Trimming took off 4 bases at V and 3 bases at J, with 9 bases between the two ends. The CDR3 has 13 residues. Germline V gene sequence: CDR1 MNHEY, CDR2 SVGAGI. The DNA for the CDR3 is TGTGCCAGCAGTTTGACAGGTTACTATGGCTACACCTTC. This codes for CASSLTGYYGYTF.

About this clone itself: The same CDR3 is also encoded by other DNA sequences in this sample. The V call is TRBV18, the J call TRBJ1-2, with D possibly TRBD1 on 5 matching bases. The CDR3 loop spans 13 amino acids. Germline values: CDR1 KGHSH, CDR2 LQKENI. Trimming removed 6 bases at V and 7 bases at J, with 15 bases between. CDR3 DNA sequence: TGTGCCAGCTCCCCCGCCGCTCAGGGTGGCTACACCTTC. Translation gives CASSPAAQGGYTF.

The genes are TRBV19 and TRBJ1-5; D is ambiguous. CDR3 length: 17 amino acids. The V end lost 2 bases, the J end lost 6 bases, and 20 bases lay between the germline ends. Germline V gene sequence: CDR1 LNHDA, CDR2 SQIVND (reference sequence). The CDR3 loop is CASSIIPQATGGQPQHF. CDR3 in DNA: TGTGCCAGTAGTATAATCCCGCAGGCCACCGGAGGTCAGCCCCAGCATTTT.

The rearrangement uses TRBV5-6 and TRBJ2-5; no definite D call. The end of the DNA aligns better with TRBJ2-7, so the J call may be wrong. The CDR3 has 11 residues. Germline CDR1 reads SGHDT; CDR2 reads YYEEEE. CDR3 amino acids: CASSFFNEQYF. The CDR3 DNA sequence: TGTGCCAGCAGCTTCTTCAACGAGCAGTACTTC.

This clone was detected once. V gene TRBV30 combines with J gene TRBJ1-5; 11 nucleotides align to TRBD1. CDR1 is GTSNPN, CDR2 SVGIG, per germline (reference sequence). V lost 2 bases and J lost 7; bases outside the gene matches: 10. The CDR3 spans 16 residues. CDR3 sequence (DNA): TGTGCCTGGAGTATCCCGGGACAGGGGGGTAGGCAGCCCCAGCATTTT. Residues: CAWSIPGQGGRQPQHF.

The chain has TRBV6-8 and TRBJ1-4, with 9 bases fitting TRBD1. V gave up 2 bases and J gave up 6 bases; unmatched junction bases: 4. CDR1 and CDR2 from the germline V gene are MNHGY and SAAAGT. The CDR3 covers 15 residues. This CDR3 is CASSYTDRGDEKLFF. CDR3 nucleotides: TGTGCCAGCAGTTACACCGACAGGGGGGATGAAAAACTGTTTTTT.

This clone came up a few times. CDR3 loop: CASSRDSYTQYF. CDR3 bases: TGTGCCAGCAGCCGGGACTCATATACGCAGTATTTT. V and J are TRBV5-4 and TRBJ2-3; the D gene is possibly TRBD2 (6 bases). Germline V gene lookup returns CDR1 SGHNT and CDR2 YYREEE (reference sequence). V was shortened by 4 bases and J by 7 bases, with 10 bases between the two germline ends. The CDR3 is made up of 12 amino acids.

The chain uses TRBV7-9 and TRBJ2-1; D gene ambiguous. The ends were cut back, 0 bases at V and 0 bases at J, with 9 bases in the middle. Germline V CDR1 and CDR2: SEHNR, FQNEAQ (reference sequence). The CDR3 extends over 16 amino acids. The CDR3 DNA follows: TGTGCCAGCAGCTTAGCGCTGAGAAGCTCCTACAATGAGCAGTTCTTC. It codes for CASSLALRSSYNEQFF.

The J gene is TRBJ2-1, the V gene TRBV19; 11 nucleotides align to TRBD2. V lost 8 bases, J lost 2 bases, and 20 bases stayed unmatched. Germline V lookup: CDR1 LNHDA, CDR2 SQIVND (reference sequence). This CDR3 region has 20 residues. The CDR3: CASGGDRDRYSGRAYNEQFF. CDR3 in DNA: TGTGCCAGTGGGGGGGACCGGGACCGGTATAGCGGGAGGGCCTACAATGAGCAGTTCTTC.